Shown below are 29 T cell receptor beta chains from a single sample sequenced in a study of T-cell memory formation after mild COVID-19. TCRdb processed the 5' RACE reads anew with MiXCR; each CDR3 protein has one entry. Among more than 150,000 distinct CDR3 sequences, about 18% were seen once, and the ten largest hold roughly 3.9%. The sequencing input was PBMCs or a T cell subset sorted from them (not recorded which). Every receptor here comes from a man younger than 30 who had mild COVID-19 (a few samples of this study predate the infection). Cell type and time point are not known.

This clonotype was seen repeatedly, ten times or more. This rearrangement joins TRBV20-1 to TRBJ1-1, with D perhaps matching TRBD1 (5 bases). Germline V gene data show CDR1 as DFQATT and CDR2 as SNEGSKA (reference sequence). The V end lost 6 bases, the J end lost 1 base, and 12 bases lay between the germline ends. The CDR3 contains 13 residues. CDR3 in DNA: TGCAGTGCATGCCCCGACAGGAACACTGAAGCTTTCTTT. As protein: CSACPDRNTEAFF.

This clonotype has only a few counts. The gene calls are TRBV18 and TRBJ2-5; D might be TRBD2 (7 bases). This CDR3 spans 15 amino acids. CDR1 KGHSH and CDR2 LQKENI come from the germline V gene. Trimming removed 3 bases from V and 3 bases from J, with 14 bases in between. The CDR3 sequence is CASSPRGAPEETQYF. The CDR3 DNA sequence: TGTGCCAGCTCACCCCGGGGGGCACCAGAAGAGACCCAGTACTTC.

This clonotype was detected a few times. This chain uses TRBV7-9 with TRBJ2-3; D is undetermined. The V end was cut by 7 bases, the J end by 7 bases, with 12 bases between. The CDR3 has 12 amino acids. Germline V CDR1 and CDR2: SEHNR, FQNEAQ (reference sequence). CDR3 residues: CASTPGDYTQYF. CDR3 nucleotide sequence: TGTGCCAGCACCCCTGGAGATTATACGCAGTATTTT. The complete variable domain, with remaining parts taken from reference TRBV7-9 and TRBJ2-3, reads DTGVSQNPRHKITKRGQNVTFRCDPISEHNRLYWYRQTLGQGPEFLTYFQNEAQLEKSRLLSDRFSAERPKGSFSTLEIQRTEQGDSAMYLCASTPGDYTQYFGPGTRLTVL.

This clonotype was counted only a few times. The V and J genes are TRBV3-1 and TRBJ1-1, with unresolved D. This CDR3 is built from 15 residues. Trimming shortened V by 4 bases and J by 4 bases, and 16 bases separated the two germline ends. CDR1 and CDR2 (germline): LGHDT, YNNKEL (reference sequence). CDR3 sequence reads: CASSLSAGSSTEAFF. In nucleotides, the CDR3 is TGTGCCAGCAGCCTCAGTGCCGGATCTAGCACTGAAGCTTTCTTT.

This clonotype was seen a handful of times. The chain carries TRBV10-3 and TRBJ1-5, with 8 bases fitting TRBD1. The CDR3 spans 16 residues. CDR1 and CDR2 from the germline V gene are ENHRY and SYGVKD. V dropped 10 bases and J dropped 0; count of bases not matched to a gene: 11. The CDR3 DNA sequence: TGTGCCAGCGCTGCTAACAGGGGGTATAGCAATCAGCCCCAGCATTTT. Its protein is CASAANRGYSNQPQHF.

J is TRBJ2-6 and V is TRBV6-1; D call uncertain. CDR1 MNHNS and CDR2 SASEGT come from the germline V gene. The CDR3 sequence is 14 residues long. The CDR3 is CAASPSSGANVLTF. As DNA, the CDR3 is TGTGCTGCAAGCCCTAGCTCTGGGGCCAACGTCCTGACTTTC.

Ten or more counts support this clonotype. This sequence joins TRBV11-2 and TRBJ2-5; D remains unclear. Germline CDR1 and CDR2: SGHAT and FQNNGV. Trimming left V 0 bases short and J 4 bases short, with 9 bases between. This CDR3 is 14 amino acids long. DNA for the CDR3: TGTGCCAGCAGCTTAGATAAGTATAGAGAGACCCAGTACTTC. Translation: CASSLDKYRETQYF.

This clonotype appeared a few times. CDR3 amino acids: CASSLGVQGTDTQYF. DNA for the CDR3: TGCGCCAGCAGCCTAGGGGTACAGGGCACAGATACGCAGTATTTT. The chain combines TRBV5-1 with TRBJ2-3, with D possibly being TRBD1 (5 bases). V gave up 4 bases and J gave up 1 base, with 13 bases separating them. This CDR3 comprises 15 residues. Germline-derived CDR1 and CDR2 are SGHRS and YFSETQ.

This clonotype has a handful of counts. This chain uses TRBV15 with TRBJ1-6, with no clear D. Germline-derived CDR1 and CDR2 are LNHNV and YYDKDF (reference sequence). The V end lost 3 bases, the J end lost 0 bases, and 9 bases lay between the germline ends. CDR3 length equals 16 residues. CDR3 sequence (DNA): TGTGCCACCAGCAGGGAGTTCGGCTCCTATAATTCACCCCTCCACTTT. It is translated as CATSREFGSYNSPLHF.

The V gene is TRBV7-8, the J gene TRBJ1-2; D gene uncertain. The CDR3 is made up of 14 amino acids. Germline lookup yields CDR1 SGHVS and CDR2 FQNEAQ. V shed 0 bases and J shed 2 bases, with 7 bases lying between them. The CDR3 DNA sequence: TGTGCCAGCAGCTTAGCTGGCAGCAACTATGGCTACACCTTC. Encoded protein: CASSLAGSNYGYTF.

This chain joins TRBV7-3 and TRBJ2-5, with 9 nucleotides matching TRBD2. V lost 5 bases to trimming and J lost 5 bases; unmatched junction nucleotides: 15. The CDR3 is 17 amino acids. Germline CDR1 and CDR2: SGHTA and FQGTGA. CDR3 sequence reads: CASSPFPSGGFSETQYF. The CDR3 DNA is TGTGCCAGCAGCCCATTCCCCAGCGGGGGGTTCTCTGAGACCCAGTACTTC. The variable domain in full, completed from reference TRBV7-3 and TRBJ2-5, reads GAGVSQTPSNKVTEKGKYVELRCDPISGHTALYWYRQSLGQGPEFLIYFQGTGAADDSGLPNDRFFAVRPEGSVSTLKIQRTERGDSAVYLCASSPFPSGGFSETQYFGPGTRLLVL.

This clonotype was picked up a small number of times. The CDR3, as DNA: TGCAGTGCACGAGGGAACAGGAATCACTATGGCTACACCTTC. This gives the protein CSARGNRNHYGYTF. This chain uses TRBV20-1 with TRBJ1-2, with a tentative D call TRBD1 (5 bases). The CDR3 has 14 residues. CDR1 and CDR2 from the germline V gene are DFQATT and SNEGSKA (reference sequence). V dropped 6 bases and J dropped 3 bases, with 17 bases sitting between them.

This clonotype was seen repeatedly, ten times or more. The J gene is TRBJ2-2, the V gene TRBV5-1, with TRBD1 identical over 7 bases. Looked up from germline, CDR1 is SGHRS and CDR2 is YFSETQ. This CDR3 is 14 amino acids long. The junction had 2 bases not matched to a gene; V was cut back by 4 bases and J by 2 bases. CDR3 sequence reads: CASSGDRNTGELFF. CDR3 DNA sequence: TGCGCCAGCAGCGGGGACAGAAACACCGGGGAGCTGTTTTTT.

A few counts support this clonotype. The CDR3 protein is CASRERGASGTGELFF. In DNA, the CDR3 is TGTGCCAGCAGGGAGAGAGGGGCTAGCGGCACCGGGGAGCTGTTTTTT. The chain has TRBV7-9 and TRBJ2-2; 7 bases align to TRBD2. Germline lookup yields CDR1 SEHNR and CDR2 FQNEAQ (reference sequence). The trim removed 6 bases at V and 4 bases at J, leaving 11 bases unmatched. This CDR3 contains 16 residues.

The chain carries TRBV7-2 and TRBJ2-7, with D possibly called TRBD1 or TRBD2 (5 bases each). Germline V gene data show CDR1 as SGHTA and CDR2 as FQGNSA. The length of the CDR3 is 14 residues. V was clipped by 3 bases and J by 2 bases, with 11 bases between them. The CDR3 DNA reads as TGTGCCAGCAGCTTGAACGGGGCCGCCTACGAGCAGTACGTC. This translates into CASSLNGAAYEQYV.

The chain couples TRBV10-3 to TRBJ2-2; TRBD2 agrees at 10 bases. Germline V gene lookup returns CDR1 ENHRY and CDR2 SYGVKD. Trimming removed 6 bases from V and 6 bases from J; junction bases left unmatched: 7. CDR3 length: 15 residues. CDR3 protein: CAIRGAGGPAGELFF. In nucleotides, the CDR3 is TGTGCCATCAGGGGAGCGGGGGGGCCGGCCGGGGAGCTGTTTTTT.

The genes are TRBV5-1 and TRBJ2-5; maybe TRBD2 (5 bases). V gave up 1 base and J gave up 2 bases, with 9 bases separating them. The CDR3 totals 14 residues. Germline V gives CDR1 SGHRS, CDR2 YFSETQ. The CDR3 DNA follows: TGCGCCAGCAGCTTGACTAGTTTACAAGAGACCCAGTACTTC. Translated: CASSLTSLQETQYF.

This clonotype occurred a few times. The chain has TRBV7-2 and TRBJ2-5; D remains unclear. This CDR3 is 14 amino acids long. CDR1 SGHTA and CDR2 FQGNSA come from the germline V gene. V lost 3 bases, J lost 1 base, and 9 bases lay in between. CDR3 sequence: CASSLSGIQETQYF. DNA for the CDR3: TGTGCCAGCAGCTTGTCAGGTATCCAAGAGACCCAGTACTTC.

This clonotype turned up a few times. V is TRBV5-6 and J is TRBJ1-2; D possibly corresponds to TRBD1 (5 bases). In germline, CDR1 is SGHDT, CDR2 YYEEEE. Trimming shortened V by 0 bases and J by 5 bases, and 11 bases separated the two germline ends. The CDR3 spans 14 residues. In DNA, the CDR3 is TGTGCCAGCAGCTTGGTGGGGCTGGATTATGGCTACACCTTC. This translates into CASSLVGLDYGYTF.

This clonotype showed up just a few times. This chain links TRBV5-1 with TRBJ2-3, with TRBD2 matching 7 bases. The J segment lost 2 bases and the V segment lost 0 bases, leaving 9 bases of the junction unmatched. This CDR3 has 17 amino acids. Germline V gives CDR1 SGHRS, CDR2 YFSETQ. The chain's CDR3 is CASSLATGGGVTDTQYF. The CDR3 region has the DNA TGCGCCAGCAGCTTGGCCACAGGCGGGGGAGTCACAGATACGCAGTATTTT.

This chain joins TRBV3-1 and TRBJ2-5; D unresolved. The CDR3 contains 13 residues. Trimming took 5 bases from V and 4 from J, leaving 11 bases between them. CDR1 and CDR2 (germline): LGHDT, YNNKEL (reference sequence). In nucleotides, the CDR3 is TGTGCCAGCAGCAACTTGGGCCTAGAGACCCAGTACTTC. This sequence encodes CASSNLGLETQYF.

This clonotype was detected only a few times. The genes are TRBV7-6 and TRBJ2-3; 8 nucleotides match TRBD1. The trim removed 9 bases at V and 4 bases at J, leaving 3 bases unmatched. The CDR3 spans 12 residues. The germline CDR1 and CDR2 sequences are SGHVS and FNYEAQ. The CDR3, as DNA: TGTGCCAGTGCGGACAGGGCAGATACGCAGTATTTT. It codes for CASADRADTQYF.

The chain joins TRBV7-9 to TRBJ2-2; D remains unclear. This CDR3 has 14 residues. Germline values: CDR1 SEHNR, CDR2 FQNEAQ (reference sequence). V was pared by 3 bases and J by 4 bases, with 9 bases between. CDR3 nucleotides: TGTGCCAGCAGCTTCTGGATGGGCACCGGGGAGCTGTTTTTT. This translates into CASSFWMGTGELFF.

The rearrangement uses TRBV6-5 and TRBJ2-2; D might be TRBD1 or TRBD2, each matching 6 bases. V dropped 4 bases and J dropped 6 bases, with 21 bases sitting between them. There are 17 residues in the CDR3. Germline-derived CDR1 and CDR2 are MNHEY and SVGAGI. CDR3 bases: TGTGCCAGCAGTTCCCTCGTCGGGGGCTTTTGGGCCGGGGAGCTGTTTTTT. Its translation: CASSSLVGGFWAGELFF.

The V call is TRBV6-5, the J call TRBJ1-2; the match to TRBD1 covers 8 bases. Germline-derived CDR1 and CDR2 are MNHEY and SVGAGI. J gave up 2 bases and V 6 bases, and 8 bases lay outside the gene matches. The CDR3 length is 15 residues. The CDR3 protein is CASRPGQGANYGYTF. The CDR3 DNA reads TGTGCCAGCAGACCCGGACAGGGTGCGAACTATGGCTACACCTTC.

J is TRBJ2-7 and V is TRBV7-9, with D perhaps matching TRBD1 (5 bases). This CDR3 has 15 residues. Germline V lookup: CDR1 SEHNR, CDR2 FQNEAQ (reference sequence). V shed 5 bases and J shed 2 bases, with 16 bases lying between them. The CDR3 DNA reads TGTGCCAGCAGCCCCCTCAGGGAACTGACCTACGAGCAGTACTTC. Protein sequence: CASSPLRELTYEQYF.

The genes are TRBV27 and TRBJ2-5; weak D call: TRBD2 (6 bases). The V end was cut by 10 bases, the J end by 1 base, with 19 bases between. This CDR3 has 15 residues. Germline CDR1 and CDR2: MNHEY and SMNVEV (reference sequence). CDR3 nucleotides: TGTGCCACCTCTCCGTATCGGGGGTCCCAAGAGACCCAGTACTTC. It translates to CATSPYRGSQETQYF.

This clonotype was recorded a few times. The chain is built from TRBV6-5 and TRBJ1-2; TRBD1 agrees at 10 bases. Germline trimming cut 5 bases from V and 7 bases from J; bases unmatched to any gene: 7. CDR3 size: 14 residues. Germline V gene data show CDR1 as MNHEY and CDR2 as SVGAGI. The chain's CDR3 is CASSRRQGATGYTF. CDR3 in DNA: TGTGCCAGCAGTCGACGACAGGGGGCAACTGGCTACACCTTC.

As DNA, the CDR3 is TGTGCCAGCAGGCGGGGGCCTACTGAAGCTTTCTTT. This translates into CASRRGPTEAFF. This chain joins TRBV7-9 and TRBJ1-1, with D possibly being TRBD1 (6 bases). This CDR3 spans 12 amino acids. The germline CDR1 and CDR2 sequences are SEHNR and FQNEAQ (reference sequence). V was trimmed by 6 bases and J by 5 bases, leaving 10 bases between them.